The present TCR beta chain was sequenced within a study of blood T cells in healthy people across ages. The authors ran a second PCR of about 6 to 12 cycles using a sample-barcoded 5' primer and a J-beta primer mix. TCRdb fed the 5' RACE reads into MiXCR, producing one record per CDR3 protein. Of 630,000 or so distinct CDR3 sequences listed, approximately 30% are singletons. In germline, CDR1 is SGHRS, CDR2 YFSETQ. The CDR3 runs to 14 residues. About this clonotype: Its specificity is not known. The germline gene is not matched at one end of the junction; a read error may be the cause.

Broader study findings: The diversity estimates, figures obtained from one million T cells, were considered underestimates. A greater number of naive CD4+ cells and higher diversity distinguished long-lived donors from aged donors.

The receptor comes from a woman of 80 years or more in good health. Sequenced sample: blood. The chain employs TRBV5-1 and TRBJ2-7, with D perhaps TRBD1 (6 bases). The CDR3 bases are TGCGCCAGCAGCTTGGGGACAGACTCCTACGAGCGGTACTTC. Translation: CASSLGTDSYERYF.